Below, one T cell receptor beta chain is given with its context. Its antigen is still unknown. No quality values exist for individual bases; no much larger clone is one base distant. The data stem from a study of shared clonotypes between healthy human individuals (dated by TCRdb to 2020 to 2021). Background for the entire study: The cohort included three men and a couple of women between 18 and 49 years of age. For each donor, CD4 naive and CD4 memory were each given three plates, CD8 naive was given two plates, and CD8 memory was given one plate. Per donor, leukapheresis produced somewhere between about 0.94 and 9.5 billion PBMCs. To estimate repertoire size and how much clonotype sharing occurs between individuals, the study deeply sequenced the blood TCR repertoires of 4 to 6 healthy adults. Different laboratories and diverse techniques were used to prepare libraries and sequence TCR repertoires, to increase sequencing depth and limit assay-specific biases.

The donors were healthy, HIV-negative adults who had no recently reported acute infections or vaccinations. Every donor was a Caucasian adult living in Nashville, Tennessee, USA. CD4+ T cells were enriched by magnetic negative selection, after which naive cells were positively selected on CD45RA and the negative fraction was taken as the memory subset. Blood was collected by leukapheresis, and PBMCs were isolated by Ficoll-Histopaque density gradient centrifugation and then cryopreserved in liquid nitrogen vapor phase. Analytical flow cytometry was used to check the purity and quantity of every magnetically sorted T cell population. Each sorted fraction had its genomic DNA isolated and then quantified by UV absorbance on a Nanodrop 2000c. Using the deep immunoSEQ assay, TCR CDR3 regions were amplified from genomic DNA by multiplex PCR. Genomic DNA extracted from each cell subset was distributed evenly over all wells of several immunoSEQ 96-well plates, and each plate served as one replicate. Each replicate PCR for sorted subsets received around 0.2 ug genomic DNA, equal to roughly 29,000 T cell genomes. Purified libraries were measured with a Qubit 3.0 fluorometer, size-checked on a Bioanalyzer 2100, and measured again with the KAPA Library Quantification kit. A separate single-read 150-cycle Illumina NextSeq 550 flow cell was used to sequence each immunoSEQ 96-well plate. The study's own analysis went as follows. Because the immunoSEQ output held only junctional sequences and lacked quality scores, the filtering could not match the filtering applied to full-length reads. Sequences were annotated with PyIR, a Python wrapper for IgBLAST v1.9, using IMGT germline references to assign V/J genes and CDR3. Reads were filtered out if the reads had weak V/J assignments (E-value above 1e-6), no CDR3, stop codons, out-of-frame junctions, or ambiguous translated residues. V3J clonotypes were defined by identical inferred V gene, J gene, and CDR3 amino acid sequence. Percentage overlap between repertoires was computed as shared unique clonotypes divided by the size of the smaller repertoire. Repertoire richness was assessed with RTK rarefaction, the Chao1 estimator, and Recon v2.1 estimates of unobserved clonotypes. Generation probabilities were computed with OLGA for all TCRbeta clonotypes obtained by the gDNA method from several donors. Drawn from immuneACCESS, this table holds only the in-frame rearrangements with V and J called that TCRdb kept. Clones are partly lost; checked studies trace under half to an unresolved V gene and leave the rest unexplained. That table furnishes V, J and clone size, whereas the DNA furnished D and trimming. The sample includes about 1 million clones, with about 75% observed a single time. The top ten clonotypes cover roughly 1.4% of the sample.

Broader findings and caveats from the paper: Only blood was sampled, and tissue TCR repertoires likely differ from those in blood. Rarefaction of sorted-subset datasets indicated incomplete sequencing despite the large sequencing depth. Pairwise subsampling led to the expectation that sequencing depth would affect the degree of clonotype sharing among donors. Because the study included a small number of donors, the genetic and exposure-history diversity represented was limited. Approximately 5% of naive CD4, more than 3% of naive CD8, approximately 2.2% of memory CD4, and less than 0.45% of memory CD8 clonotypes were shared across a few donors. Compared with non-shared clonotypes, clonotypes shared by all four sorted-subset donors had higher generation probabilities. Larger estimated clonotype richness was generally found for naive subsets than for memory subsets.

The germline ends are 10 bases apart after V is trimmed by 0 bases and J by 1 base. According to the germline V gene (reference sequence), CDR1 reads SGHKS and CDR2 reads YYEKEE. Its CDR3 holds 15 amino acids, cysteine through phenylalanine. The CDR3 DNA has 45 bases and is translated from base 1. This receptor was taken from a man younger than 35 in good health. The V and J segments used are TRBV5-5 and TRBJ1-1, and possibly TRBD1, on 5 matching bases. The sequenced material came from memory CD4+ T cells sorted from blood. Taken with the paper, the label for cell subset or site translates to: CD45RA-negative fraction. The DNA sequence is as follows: TGTGCCAGCAGCTTGGTGACAGACGGGAACACTGAAGCTTTCTTT. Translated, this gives CASSLVTDGNTEAFF.